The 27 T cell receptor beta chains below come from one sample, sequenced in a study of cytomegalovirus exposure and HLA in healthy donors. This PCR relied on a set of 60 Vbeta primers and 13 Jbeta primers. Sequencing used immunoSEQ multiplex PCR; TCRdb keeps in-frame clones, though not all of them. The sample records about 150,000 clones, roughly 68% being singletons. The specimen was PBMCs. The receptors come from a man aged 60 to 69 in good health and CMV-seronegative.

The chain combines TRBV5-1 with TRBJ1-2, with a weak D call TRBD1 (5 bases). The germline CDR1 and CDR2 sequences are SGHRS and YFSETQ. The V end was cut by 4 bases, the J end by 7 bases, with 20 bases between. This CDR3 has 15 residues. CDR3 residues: CASSPSGAVRSGYTF. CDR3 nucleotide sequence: TGCGCCAGCAGCCCTTCTGGGGCGGTGAGGAGTGGCTACACCTTC.

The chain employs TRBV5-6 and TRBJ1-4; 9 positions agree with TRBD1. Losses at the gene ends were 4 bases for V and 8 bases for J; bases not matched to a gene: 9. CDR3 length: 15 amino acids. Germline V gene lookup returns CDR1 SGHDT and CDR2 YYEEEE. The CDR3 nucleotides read TGTGCCAGCAGCACAAGGACAGGGGTTGAGGAAAAACTGTTTTTT. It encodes CASSTRTGVEEKLFF.

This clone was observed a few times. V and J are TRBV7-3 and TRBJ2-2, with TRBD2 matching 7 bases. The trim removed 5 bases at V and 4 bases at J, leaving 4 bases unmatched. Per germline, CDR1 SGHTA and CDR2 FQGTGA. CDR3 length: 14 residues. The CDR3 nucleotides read TGTGCCAGCAGCCGGACTAGTACCACCGGGGAGCTGTTTTTT. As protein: CASSRTSTTGELFF.

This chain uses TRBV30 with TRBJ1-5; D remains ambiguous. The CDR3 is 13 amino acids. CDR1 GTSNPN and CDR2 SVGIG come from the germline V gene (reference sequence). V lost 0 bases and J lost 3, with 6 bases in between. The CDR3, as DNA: TGTGCCTGGAGTGTGAGTGACAATCAGCCCCAGCATTTT. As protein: CAWSVSDNQPQHF.

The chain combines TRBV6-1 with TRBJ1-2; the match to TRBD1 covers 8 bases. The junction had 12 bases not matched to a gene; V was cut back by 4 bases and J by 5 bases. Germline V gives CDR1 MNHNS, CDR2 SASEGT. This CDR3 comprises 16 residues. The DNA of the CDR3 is TGTGCCAGCAGTGGGGGGACAGGCGTGTCGGGATATGGCTACACCTTC. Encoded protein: CASSGGTGVSGYGYTF.

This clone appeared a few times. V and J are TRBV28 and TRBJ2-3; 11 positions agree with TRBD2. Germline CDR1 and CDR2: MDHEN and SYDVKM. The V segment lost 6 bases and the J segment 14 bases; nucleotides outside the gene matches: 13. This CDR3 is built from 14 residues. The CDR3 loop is CASRLAGGPEVGYF. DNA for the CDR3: TGTGCCAGCAGATTAGCGGGAGGGCCTGAGGTAGGGTATTTT.

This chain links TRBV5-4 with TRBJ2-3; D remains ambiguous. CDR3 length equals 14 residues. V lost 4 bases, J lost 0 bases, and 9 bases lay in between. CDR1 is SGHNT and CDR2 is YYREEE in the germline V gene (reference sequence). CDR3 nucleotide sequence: TGTGCCAGCAGCCTGCTGGCTAGCACAGATACGCAGTATTTT. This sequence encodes CASSLLASTDTQYF.

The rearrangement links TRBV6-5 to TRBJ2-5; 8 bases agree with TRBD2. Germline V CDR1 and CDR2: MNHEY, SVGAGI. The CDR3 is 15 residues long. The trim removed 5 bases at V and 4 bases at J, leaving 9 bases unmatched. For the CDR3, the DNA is TGTGCCAGCAGTCGACAAGCGGGAGTCCTAGAGACCCAGTACTTC. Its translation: CASSRQAGVLETQYF.

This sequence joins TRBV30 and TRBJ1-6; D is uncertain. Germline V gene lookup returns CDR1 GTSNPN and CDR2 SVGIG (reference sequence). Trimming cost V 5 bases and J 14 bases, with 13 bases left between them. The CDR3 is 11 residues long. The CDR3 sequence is CAWERVQTLHF. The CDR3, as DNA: TGTGCCTGGGAGAGGGTACAGACCCTCCACTTT.

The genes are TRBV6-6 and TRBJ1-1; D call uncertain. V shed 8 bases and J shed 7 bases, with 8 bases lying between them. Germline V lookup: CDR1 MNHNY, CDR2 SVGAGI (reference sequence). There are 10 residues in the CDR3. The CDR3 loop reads CASGAVEAFF. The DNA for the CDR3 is TGTGCCAGCGGAGCTGTTGAAGCTTTCTTT.

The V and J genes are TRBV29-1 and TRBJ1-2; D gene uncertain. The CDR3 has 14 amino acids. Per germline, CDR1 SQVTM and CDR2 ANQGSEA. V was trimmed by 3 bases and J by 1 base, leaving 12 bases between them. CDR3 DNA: TGCAGCGTTGAGCAGGTAGTGGGTAACTATGGCTACACCTTC. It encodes CSVEQVVGNYGYTF. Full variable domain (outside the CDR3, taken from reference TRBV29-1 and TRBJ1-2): SAVISQKPSRDICQRGTSLTIQCQVDSQVTMMFWYRQQPGQSLTLIATANQGSEATYESGFVIDKFPISRPNLTFSTLTVSNMSPEDSSIYLCSVEQVVGNYGYTFGSGTRLTVV.

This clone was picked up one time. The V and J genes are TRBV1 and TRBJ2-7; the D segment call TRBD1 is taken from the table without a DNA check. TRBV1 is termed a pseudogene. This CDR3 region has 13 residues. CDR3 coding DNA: TGCACCTCCGGGGACAGGGGCTCCTACGAGCAGTACTTC. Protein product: CTSGDRGSYEQYF.

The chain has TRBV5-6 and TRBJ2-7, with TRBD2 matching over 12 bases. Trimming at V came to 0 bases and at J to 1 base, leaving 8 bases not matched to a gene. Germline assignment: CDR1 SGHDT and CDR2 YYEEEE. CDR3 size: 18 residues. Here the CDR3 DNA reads TGTGCCAGCAGCTTGGCCCCTAGCGGGAGGGCCGGGTCCTACGAGCAGTACTTC. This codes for CASSLAPSGRAGSYEQYF.

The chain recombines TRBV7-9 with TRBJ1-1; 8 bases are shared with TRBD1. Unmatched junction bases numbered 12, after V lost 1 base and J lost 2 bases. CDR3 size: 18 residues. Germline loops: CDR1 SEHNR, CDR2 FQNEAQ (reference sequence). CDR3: CASSLGSKRDRFNTEAFF. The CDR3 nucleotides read TGTGCCAGCAGCTTAGGAAGCAAGAGGGACAGGTTCAACACTGAAGCTTTCTTT.

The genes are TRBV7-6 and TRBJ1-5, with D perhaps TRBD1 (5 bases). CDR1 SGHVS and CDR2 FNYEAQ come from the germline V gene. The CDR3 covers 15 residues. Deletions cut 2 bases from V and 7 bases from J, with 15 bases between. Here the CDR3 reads CASSLRPREGQPQHF. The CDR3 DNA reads TGTGCCAGCAGCTTAAGACCCAGGGAGGGCCAGCCCCAGCATTTT. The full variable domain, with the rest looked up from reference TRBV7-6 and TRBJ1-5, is GAGVSQSPRYKVTKRGQDVALRCDPISGHVSLYWYRQALGQGPEFLTYFNYEAQQDKSGLPNDRFSAERPEGSISTLTIQRTEQRDSAMYRCASSLRPREGQPQHFGDGTRLSIL.

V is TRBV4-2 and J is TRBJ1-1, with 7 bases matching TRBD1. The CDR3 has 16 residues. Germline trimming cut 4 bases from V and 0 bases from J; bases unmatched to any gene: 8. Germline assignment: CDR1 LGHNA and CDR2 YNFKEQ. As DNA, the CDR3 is TGTGCCAGCAGCCCCCGGGACAGAGGCATGAACACTGAAGCTTTCTTT. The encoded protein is CASSPRDRGMNTEAFF.

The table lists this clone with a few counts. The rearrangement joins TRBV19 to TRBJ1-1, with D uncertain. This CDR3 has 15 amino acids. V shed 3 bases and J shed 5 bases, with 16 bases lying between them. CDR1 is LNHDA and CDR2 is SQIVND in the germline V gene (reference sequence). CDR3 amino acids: CASSMGLGRGTEAFF. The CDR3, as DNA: TGTGCCAGTAGTATGGGCTTAGGACGCGGGACTGAAGCTTTCTTT.

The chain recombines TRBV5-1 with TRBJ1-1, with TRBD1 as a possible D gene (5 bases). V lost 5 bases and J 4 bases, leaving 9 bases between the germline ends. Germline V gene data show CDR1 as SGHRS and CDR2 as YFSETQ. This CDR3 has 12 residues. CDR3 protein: CASSRRGTEAFF. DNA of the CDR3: TGCGCCAGCAGTCGTAGGGGCACTGAAGCTTTCTTT.

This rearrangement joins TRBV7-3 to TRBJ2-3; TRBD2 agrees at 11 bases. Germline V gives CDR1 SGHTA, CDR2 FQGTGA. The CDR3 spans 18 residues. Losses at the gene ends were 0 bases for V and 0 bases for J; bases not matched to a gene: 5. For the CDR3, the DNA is TGTGCCAGCAGCTTAACGGGACTAGCGGTGCCTAGCACAGATACGCAGTATTTT. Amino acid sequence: CASSLTGLAVPSTDTQYF.

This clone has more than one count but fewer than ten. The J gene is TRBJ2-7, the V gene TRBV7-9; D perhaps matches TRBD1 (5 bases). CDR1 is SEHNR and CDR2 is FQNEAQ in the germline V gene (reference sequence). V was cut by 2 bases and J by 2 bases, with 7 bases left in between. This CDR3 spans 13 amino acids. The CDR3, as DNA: TGTGCCAGCAGCTTAATGGACACCTACGAGCAGTACTTC. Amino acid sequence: CASSLMDTYEQYF.

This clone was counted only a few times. CDR3 bases: TGTGCCAGCAGCTTAGCGTCGAGACAGGGGGCCGACGAGCAGTACTTC. It encodes CASSLASRQGADEQYF. The chain uses TRBV7-8 and TRBJ2-7; 10 bases are a match to TRBD1. After removal of 0 bases from V and 5 bases from J, the junction contained 7 bases not matched to a gene. This CDR3 has 16 residues. CDR1 and CDR2 from the germline V gene are SGHVS and FQNEAQ.

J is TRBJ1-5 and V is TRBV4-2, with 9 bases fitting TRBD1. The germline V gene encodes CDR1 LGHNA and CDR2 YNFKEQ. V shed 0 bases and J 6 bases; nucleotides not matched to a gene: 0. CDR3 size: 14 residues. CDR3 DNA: TGTGCCAGCAGCCAAGAGACAGGGGGTCAGCCCCAGCATTTT. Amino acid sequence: CASSQETGGQPQHF.

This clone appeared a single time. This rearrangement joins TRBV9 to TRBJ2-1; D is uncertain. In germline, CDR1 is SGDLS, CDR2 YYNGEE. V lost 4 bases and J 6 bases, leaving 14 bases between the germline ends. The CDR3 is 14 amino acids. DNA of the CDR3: TGTGCCAGCAGCCCTTTAAGTGCAGGCAATGAGCAGTTCTTC. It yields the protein CASSPLSAGNEQFF.

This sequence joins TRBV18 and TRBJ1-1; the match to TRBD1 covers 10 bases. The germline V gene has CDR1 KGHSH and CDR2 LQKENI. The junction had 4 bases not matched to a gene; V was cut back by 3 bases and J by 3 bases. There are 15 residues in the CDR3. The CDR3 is CASSPGQGKDTEAFF. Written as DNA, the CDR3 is TGTGCCAGCTCACCGGGACAGGGGAAGGACACTGAAGCTTTCTTT.

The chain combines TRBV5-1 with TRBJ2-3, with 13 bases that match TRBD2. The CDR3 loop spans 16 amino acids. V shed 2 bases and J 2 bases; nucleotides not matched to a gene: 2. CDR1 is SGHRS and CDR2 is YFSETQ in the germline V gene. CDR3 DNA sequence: TGCGCCAGCAGCTTTGGACTAGCGGGAGACACAGATACGCAGTATTTT. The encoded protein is CASSFGLAGDTDTQYF. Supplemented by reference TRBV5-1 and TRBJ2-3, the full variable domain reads KAGVTQTPRYLIKTRGQQVTLSCSPISGHRSVSWYQQTPGQGLQFLFEYFSETQRNKGNFPGRFSGRQFSNSRSEMNVSTLELGDSALYLCASSFGLAGDTDTQYFGPGTRLTVL.

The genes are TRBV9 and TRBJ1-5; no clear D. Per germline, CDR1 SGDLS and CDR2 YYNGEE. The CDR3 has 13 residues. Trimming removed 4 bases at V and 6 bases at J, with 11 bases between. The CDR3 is CASSPGGVQPQHF. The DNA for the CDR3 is TGTGCCAGCAGCCCCGGAGGAGTTCAGCCCCAGCATTTT.

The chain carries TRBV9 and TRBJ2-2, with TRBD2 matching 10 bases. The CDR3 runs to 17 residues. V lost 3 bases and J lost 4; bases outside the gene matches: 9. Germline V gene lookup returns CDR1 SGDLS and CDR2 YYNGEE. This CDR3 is CASSEGLAGVGTGELFF. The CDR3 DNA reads TGTGCCAGCAGCGAGGGGCTAGCGGGAGTTGGCACCGGGGAGCTGTTTTTT.